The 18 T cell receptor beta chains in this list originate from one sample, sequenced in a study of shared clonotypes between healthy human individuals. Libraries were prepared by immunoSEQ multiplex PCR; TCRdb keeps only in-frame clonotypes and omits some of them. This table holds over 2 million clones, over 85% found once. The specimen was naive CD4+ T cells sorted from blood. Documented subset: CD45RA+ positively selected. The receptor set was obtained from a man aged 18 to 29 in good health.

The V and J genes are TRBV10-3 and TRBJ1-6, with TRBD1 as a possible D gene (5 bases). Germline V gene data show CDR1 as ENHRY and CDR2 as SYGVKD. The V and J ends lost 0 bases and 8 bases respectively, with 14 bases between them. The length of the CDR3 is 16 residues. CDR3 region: CAISESRSGWDSPLHF. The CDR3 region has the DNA TGTGCCATCAGTGAGTCGAGGTCAGGGTGGGATTCACCCCTCCACTTT.

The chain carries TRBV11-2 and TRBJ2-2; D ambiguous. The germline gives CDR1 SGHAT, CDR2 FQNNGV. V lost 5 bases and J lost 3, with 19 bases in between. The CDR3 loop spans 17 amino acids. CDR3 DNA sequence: TGTGCCAGCAGCCACCCTGTCTCGGGTTGGGACACCGGGGAGCTGTTTTTT. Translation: CASSHPVSGWDTGELFF.

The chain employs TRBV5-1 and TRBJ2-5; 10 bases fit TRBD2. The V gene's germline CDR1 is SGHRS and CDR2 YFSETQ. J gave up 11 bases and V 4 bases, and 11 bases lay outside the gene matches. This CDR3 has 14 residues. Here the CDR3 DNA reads TGCGCCAGCAGCCGATCCACTAGCGGGGTTCCGCAGTACTTC. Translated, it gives CASSRSTSGVPQYF.

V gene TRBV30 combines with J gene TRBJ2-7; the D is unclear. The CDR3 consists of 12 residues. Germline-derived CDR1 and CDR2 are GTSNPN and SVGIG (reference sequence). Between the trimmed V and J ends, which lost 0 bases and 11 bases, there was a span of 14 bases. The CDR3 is CAWSVFLAQKYF. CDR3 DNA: TGTGCCTGGAGTGTTTTTTTGGCTCAAAAGTACTTC.

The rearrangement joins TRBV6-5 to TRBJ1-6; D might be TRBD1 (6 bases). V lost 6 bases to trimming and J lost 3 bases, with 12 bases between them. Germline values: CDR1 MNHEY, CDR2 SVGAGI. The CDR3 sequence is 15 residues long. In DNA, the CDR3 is TGTGCCAGCAGCGAACAGGGATTCTATAATTCACCCCTCCACTTT. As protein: CASSEQGFYNSPLHF.

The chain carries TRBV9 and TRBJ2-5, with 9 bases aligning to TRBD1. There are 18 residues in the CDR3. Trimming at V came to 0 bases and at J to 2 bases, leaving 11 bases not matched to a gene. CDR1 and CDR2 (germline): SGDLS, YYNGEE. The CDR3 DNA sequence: TGTGCCAGCAGCGTAGCCACAGGGGGCGCGGTGGGTCAAGAGACCCAGTACTTC. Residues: CASSVATGGAVGQETQYF.

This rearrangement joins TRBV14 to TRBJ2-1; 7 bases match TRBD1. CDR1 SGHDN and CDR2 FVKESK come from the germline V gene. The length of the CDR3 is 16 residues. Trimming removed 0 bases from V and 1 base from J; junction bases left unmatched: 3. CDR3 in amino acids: CASSQERGLSYNEQFF. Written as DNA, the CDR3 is TGTGCCAGCAGCCAAGAAAGGGGGCTTTCCTACAATGAGCAGTTCTTC.

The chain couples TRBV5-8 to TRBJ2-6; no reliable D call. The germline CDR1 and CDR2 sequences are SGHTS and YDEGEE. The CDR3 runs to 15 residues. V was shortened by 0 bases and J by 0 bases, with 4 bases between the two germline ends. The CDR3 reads CASSLVSSGANVLTF. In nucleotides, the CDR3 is TGTGCCAGCAGCTTGGTCAGCTCTGGGGCCAACGTCCTGACTTTC.

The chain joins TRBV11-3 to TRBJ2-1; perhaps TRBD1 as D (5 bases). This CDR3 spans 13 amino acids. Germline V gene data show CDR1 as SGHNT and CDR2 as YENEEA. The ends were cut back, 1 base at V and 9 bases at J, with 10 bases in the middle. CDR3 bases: TGTGCCAGCAGCTTAGGCGATGGGGCTGAGCAGTTCTTC. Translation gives CASSLGDGAEQFF.

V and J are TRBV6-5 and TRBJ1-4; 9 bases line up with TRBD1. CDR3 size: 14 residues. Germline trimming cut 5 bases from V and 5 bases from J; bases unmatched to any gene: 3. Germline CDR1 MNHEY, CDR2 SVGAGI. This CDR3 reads CASSDRGGNEKLFF. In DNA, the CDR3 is TGTGCCAGCAGTGACAGGGGGGGAAATGAAAAACTGTTTTTT.

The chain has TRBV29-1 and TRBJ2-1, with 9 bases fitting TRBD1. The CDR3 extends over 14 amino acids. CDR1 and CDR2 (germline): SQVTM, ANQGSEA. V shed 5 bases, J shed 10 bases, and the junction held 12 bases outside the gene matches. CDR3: CSVKQGAASLEQFF. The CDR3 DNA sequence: TGCAGCGTTAAACAGGGGGCGGCGAGTTTGGAGCAGTTCTTC.

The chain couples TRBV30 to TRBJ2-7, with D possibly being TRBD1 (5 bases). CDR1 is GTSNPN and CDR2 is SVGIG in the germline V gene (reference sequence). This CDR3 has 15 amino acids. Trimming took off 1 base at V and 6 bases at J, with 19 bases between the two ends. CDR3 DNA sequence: TGTGCCTGGAGTGGTTCAGGGTTTTGGGTGTTCGAGCAGTACTTC. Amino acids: CAWSGSGFWVFEQYF.

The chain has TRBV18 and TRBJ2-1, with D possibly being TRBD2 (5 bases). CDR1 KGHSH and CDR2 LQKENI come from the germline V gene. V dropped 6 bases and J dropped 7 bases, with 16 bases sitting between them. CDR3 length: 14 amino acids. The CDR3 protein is CASSPSTRRNEQFF. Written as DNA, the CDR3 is TGTGCCAGCTCGCCCTCTACTAGAAGGAATGAGCAGTTCTTC.

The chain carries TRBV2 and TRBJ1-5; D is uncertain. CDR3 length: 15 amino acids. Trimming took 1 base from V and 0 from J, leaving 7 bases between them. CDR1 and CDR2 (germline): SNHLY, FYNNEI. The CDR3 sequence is CASSEGVNSNQPQHF. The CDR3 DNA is TGTGCCAGCAGTGAAGGAGTGAATAGCAATCAGCCCCAGCATTTT. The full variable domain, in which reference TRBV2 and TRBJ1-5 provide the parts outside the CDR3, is EPEVTQTPSHQVTQMGQEVILRCVPISNHLYFYWYRQILGQKVEFLVSFYNNEISEKSEIFDDQFSVERPDGSNFTLKIRSTKLEDSAMYFCASSEGVNSNQPQHFGDGTRLSIL.

DNA for the CDR3: TGTGCCAGTAGTATGAACAGAAAGAACACTGAAGCTTTCTTT. Protein sequence: CASSMNRKNTEAFF. V and J are TRBV19 and TRBJ1-1; D not resolved. Trimming stripped 3 bases from V and 1 base from J, with 9 bases between. Germline values: CDR1 LNHDA, CDR2 SQIVND (reference sequence). The CDR3 has 14 amino acids.

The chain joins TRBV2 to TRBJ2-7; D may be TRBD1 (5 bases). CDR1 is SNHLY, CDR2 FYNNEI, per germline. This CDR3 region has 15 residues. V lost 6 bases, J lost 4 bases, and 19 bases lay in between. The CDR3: CASRPFKGSPYEQYF. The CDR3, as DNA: TGTGCCAGCAGGCCTTTCAAGGGGTCGCCTTACGAGCAGTACTTC.

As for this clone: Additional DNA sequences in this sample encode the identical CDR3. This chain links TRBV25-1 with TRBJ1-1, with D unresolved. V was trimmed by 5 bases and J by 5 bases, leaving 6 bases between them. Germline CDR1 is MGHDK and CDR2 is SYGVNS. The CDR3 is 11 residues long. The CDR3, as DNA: TGTGCCAGCAGTCGAGGTACTGAAGCTTTCTTT. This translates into CASSRGTEAFF. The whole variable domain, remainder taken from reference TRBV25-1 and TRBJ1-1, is EADIYQTPRYLVIGTGKKITLECSQTMGHDKMYWYQQDPGMELHLIHYSYGVNSTEKGDLSSESTVSRIRTEHFPLTLESARPSHTSQYLCASSRGTEAFFGQGTRLTVV.

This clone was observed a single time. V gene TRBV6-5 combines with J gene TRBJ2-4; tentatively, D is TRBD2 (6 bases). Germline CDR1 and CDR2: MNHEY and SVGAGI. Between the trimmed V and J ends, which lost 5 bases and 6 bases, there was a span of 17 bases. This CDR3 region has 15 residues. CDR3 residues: CASSTFAGFSNIQYF. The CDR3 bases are TGTGCCAGCAGTACGTTCGCGGGGTTCTCAAACATTCAGTACTTC.